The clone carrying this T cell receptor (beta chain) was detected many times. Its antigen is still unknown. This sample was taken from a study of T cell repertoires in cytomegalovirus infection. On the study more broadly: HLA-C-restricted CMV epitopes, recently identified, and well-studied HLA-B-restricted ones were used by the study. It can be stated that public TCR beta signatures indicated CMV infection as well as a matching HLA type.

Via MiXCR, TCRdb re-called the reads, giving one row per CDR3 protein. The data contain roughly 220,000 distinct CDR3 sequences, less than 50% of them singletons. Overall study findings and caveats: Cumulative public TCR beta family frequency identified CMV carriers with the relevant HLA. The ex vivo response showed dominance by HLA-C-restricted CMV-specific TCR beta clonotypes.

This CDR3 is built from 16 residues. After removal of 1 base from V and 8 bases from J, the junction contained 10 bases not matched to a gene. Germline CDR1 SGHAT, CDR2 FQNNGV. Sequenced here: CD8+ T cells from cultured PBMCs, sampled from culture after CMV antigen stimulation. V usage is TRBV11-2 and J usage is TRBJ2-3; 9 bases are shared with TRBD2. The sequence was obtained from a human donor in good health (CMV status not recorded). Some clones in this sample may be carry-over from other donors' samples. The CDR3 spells CASSLVGSGGRGTQYF. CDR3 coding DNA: TGTGCCAGCAGCTTAGTTGGTAGCGGGGGTAGGGGTACGCAGTATTTT.